Below are 18 T cell receptor beta chains sequenced from a single sample in a study of identical twins' blood T cells. MiXCR, applied by TCRdb to the 5' RACE reads, yields one record per CDR3 protein. The table lists 350,000 to 450,000 distinct CDR3 sequences, roughly 31% of them singletons. The sequenced material came from PBMCs. Every receptor here comes from a woman aged 18-49 years in good health.

This sequence joins TRBV18 and TRBJ1-1; weak D call: TRBD1 (6 bases). The germline V and J ends were trimmed by 0 bases and 7 bases, with 12 bases remaining between them. The V gene's germline CDR1 is KGHSH and CDR2 LQKENI. The CDR3 is made up of 14 amino acids. The CDR3 region has the DNA TGTGCCAGCTCACCACCGGCATCCAGGGGTGAAGCTTTCTTT. Translating gives CASSPPASRGEAFF.

This clonotype was seen a single time. The chain couples TRBV11-2 to TRBJ1-1; possibly TRBD1 for D (6 bases). Germline loops: CDR1 SGHAT, CDR2 FQNNGV. Trimming left V 5 bases short and J 3 bases short, with 16 bases between. This CDR3 has 15 amino acids. The CDR3 spells CASSNKAGAHTEAFF. The CDR3 DNA is TGTGCCAGCAGCAATAAGGCGGGGGCACACACTGAAGCTTTCTTT.

Worth noting for this clonotype: With a much larger clone just one base away, this may be a read error. The chain recombines TRBV5-6 with TRBJ1-2; maybe TRBD1 (6 bases). V lost 6 bases, J lost 6 bases, and 24 bases lay in between. The V gene's germline CDR1 is SGHDT and CDR2 YYEEEE. The CDR3 is 16 residues long. CDR3: CASIFFGQPGWDGYTF. The CDR3 DNA is TGTGCCAGCATCTTTTTCGGACAGCCAGGTTGGGATGGCTACACCTTC.

The chain links TRBV21-1 to TRBJ2-2; the table gives TRBD2 as D, unverified against the DNA. TRBV21-1 is described as a pseudogene. The CDR3 has 15 amino acids. This CDR3 is CASNFSGITTGELFF. The CDR3 coding sequence is TGTGCCAGCAATTTCAGCGGGATAACCACCGGGGAGCTGTTTTTT.

The V call is TRBV27, the J call TRBJ2-7; no firm D call. CDR3 length: 12 amino acids. Trimming stripped 6 bases from V and 5 bases from J, with 11 bases between. CDR1 and CDR2 from the germline V gene are MNHEY and SMNVEV (reference sequence). The CDR3 spells CASSVVGNEQYF. The CDR3 region has the DNA TGTGCCAGCAGCGTTGTAGGGAACGAGCAGTACTTC.

This clonotype was seen only a few times. The gene calls are TRBV12-3 or TRBV12-4 and TRBJ1-1; the match to TRBD1 covers 9 bases. This CDR3 has 17 amino acids. V gave up 6 bases and J gave up 1 base; unmatched junction bases: 12. The CDR3 is CASRLPGQGGSNTEAFF. The CDR3 DNA follows: TGTGCCAGCAGACTACCGGGACAGGGTGGCTCGAACACTGAAGCTTTCTTT.

This clonotype has just a few counts. An end of the junction differs from the germline gene, which may be a read error. The gene calls are TRBV10-3 and TRBJ1-1, with D perhaps matching TRBD1 (5 bases). CDR1 and CDR2 from the germline V gene are ENHRY and SYGVKD. The CDR3 loop spans 13 amino acids. CDR3 DNA: TGTGCCATCAGTGCAGGGCCCAACACTGGAGCTTTCTTT. Amino acid sequence: CAISAGPNTGAFF.

This clonotype came up a few times. The chain is built from TRBV15 and TRBJ2-7; perhaps D is TRBD1 or TRBD2 (6 bases each). Trimming took off 0 bases at V and 1 base at J, with 10 bases between the two ends. Germline CDR1 reads LNHNV; CDR2 reads YYDKDF (reference sequence). The CDR3 runs to 15 residues. The CDR3 sequence: CATSREGGGSYEQYF. The CDR3 nucleotides read TGTGCCACCAGCAGAGAGGGGGGCGGATCCTACGAGCAGTACTTC. Combining the CDR3 with reference TRBV15 and TRBJ2-7 gives the whole variable domain DAMVIQNPRYQVTQFGKPVTLSCSQTLNHNVMYWYQQKSSQAPKLLFHYYDKDFNNEADTPDNFQSRRPNTSFCFLDIRSPGLGDTAMYLCATSREGGGSYEQYFGPGTRLTVT.

This clonotype has only one observation. CDR3 residues: CASSLDLLNEKLFF. The CDR3 nucleotides read TGCGCCAGCAGCTTGGATCTGCTTAATGAAAAACTGTTTTTT. The chain carries TRBV5-1 and TRBJ1-4; D call uncertain. V was clipped by 0 bases and J by 4 bases, with 7 bases between them. CDR1 and CDR2 from the germline V gene are SGHRS and YFSETQ. This CDR3 contains 14 residues.

This rearrangement joins TRBV20-1 to TRBJ1-5; 8 bases agree with TRBD1. V trimming: 1 base; J trimming: 3 bases; junction bases outside the gene matches: 2. The CDR3 has 14 amino acids. Germline lookup yields CDR1 DFQATT and CDR2 SNEGSKA (reference sequence). The CDR3 is CSARAQGVNQPQHF. The CDR3 coding sequence is TGCAGTGCTAGAGCACAGGGGGTCAATCAGCCCCAGCATTTT.

This clonotype was recorded at least ten times. The V call is TRBV19, the J call TRBJ1-1; the match to TRBD1 covers 7 bases. J was trimmed by 0 bases and V by 5 bases; bases with no gene match: 6. The CDR3 has 15 amino acids. Germline V gene lookup returns CDR1 LNHDA and CDR2 SQIVND (reference sequence). The CDR3 DNA reads as TGTGCCAGTAGTGCCAGGGGGACTTTGAACACTGAAGCTTTCTTT. It yields the protein CASSARGTLNTEAFF.

This clonotype was seen repeatedly, ten times or more. The rearrangement joins TRBV5-1 to TRBJ2-2; D is perhaps TRBD1 (5 bases). V lost 2 bases and J lost 0, with 8 bases in between. This CDR3 comprises 15 residues. Germline CDR1 is SGHRS and CDR2 is YFSETQ. This chain's CDR3 is CASSFQGSNTGELFF. CDR3 bases: TGCGCCAGCAGCTTCCAGGGTTCGAACACCGGGGAGCTGTTTTTT.

The chain couples TRBV6-1 to TRBJ1-3, with unresolved D. Per germline, CDR1 MNHNS and CDR2 SASEGT. The germline V and J ends were trimmed by 7 bases and 0 bases, with 13 bases remaining between them. This CDR3 is built from 15 residues. The chain's CDR3 is CASTYSPISGNTIYF. In DNA, the CDR3 is TGTGCCAGCACCTACAGCCCCATCTCTGGAAACACCATATATTTT.

The chain combines TRBV20-1 with TRBJ2-7, with a possible D match to TRBD1 (6 bases). Germline CDR1 and CDR2: DFQATT and SNEGSKA (reference sequence). The CDR3 loop spans 11 amino acids. V lost 7 bases and J lost 5, with 12 bases in between. The CDR3 DNA sequence: TGCAGTGGAAGGGGGACCAACGAGCAGTACTTC. This codes for CSGRGTNEQYF.

In this sample, this clonotype turned up a few times. The chain recombines TRBV20-1 with TRBJ1-4; D gene unclear. Between the trimmed V and J ends, which lost 4 bases and 8 bases, there was a span of 14 bases. Germline V gene sequence: CDR1 DFQATT, CDR2 SNEGSKA (reference sequence). The CDR3 contains 13 residues. In nucleotides, the CDR3 is TGCAGTGCTACGCACCCGGCGGTGGAAAAACTGTTTTTT. Translated: CSATHPAVEKLFF.

V gene TRBV20-1 combines with J gene TRBJ1-5; the D gene is possibly TRBD1 (5 bases). Germline V gene lookup returns CDR1 DFQATT and CDR2 SNEGSKA (reference sequence). V was clipped by 0 bases and J by 2 bases, with 23 bases between them. The CDR3 is 19 amino acids. The CDR3 region is CSARDLKQQGRRGNQPQHF. The DNA of the CDR3 is TGCAGTGCTAGAGATCTGAAGCAGCAGGGTCGTAGGGGCAATCAGCCCCAGCATTTT.

This clonotype was counted a few times. The chain links TRBV27 to TRBJ2-7; D is possibly TRBD2 (6 bases). The germline V gene has CDR1 MNHEY and CDR2 SMNVEV (reference sequence). V was cut by 5 bases and J by 3 bases, with 17 bases left in between. There are 15 residues in the CDR3. The CDR3 DNA reads as TGTGCCAGCAGTAACCCCGGGACTGGGTTCTACGAGCAGTACTTC. Encoded protein: CASSNPGTGFYEQYF.

A note on this clonotype: Its ends do not fully match the called genes, so a read error is possible. This chain links TRBV27 with TRBJ1-1; TRBD1 might be the D (5 bases). CDR1 MNHEY and CDR2 SMNVEV come from the germline V gene (reference sequence). CDR3 length equals 14 residues. CDR3: CASSLGGMNTGAFF. CDR3 coding DNA: TGTGCCAGTTCTCTTGGGGGGATGAACACTGGAGCTTTCTTT.